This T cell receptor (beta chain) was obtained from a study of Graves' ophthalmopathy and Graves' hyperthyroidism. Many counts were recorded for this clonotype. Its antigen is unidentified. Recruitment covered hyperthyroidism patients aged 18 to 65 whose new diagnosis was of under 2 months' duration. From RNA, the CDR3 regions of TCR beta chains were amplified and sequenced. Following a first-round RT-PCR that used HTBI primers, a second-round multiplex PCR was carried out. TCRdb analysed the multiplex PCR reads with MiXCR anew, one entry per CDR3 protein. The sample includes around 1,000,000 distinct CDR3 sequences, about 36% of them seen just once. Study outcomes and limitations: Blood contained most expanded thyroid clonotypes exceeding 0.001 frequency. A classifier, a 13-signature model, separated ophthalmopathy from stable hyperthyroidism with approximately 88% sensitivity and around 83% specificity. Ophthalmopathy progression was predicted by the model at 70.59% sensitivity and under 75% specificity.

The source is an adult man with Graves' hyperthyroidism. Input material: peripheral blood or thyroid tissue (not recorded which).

CDR3 coding DNA: TGTGCCAGCAGCCCCCCGGGAGGGCCGAACACTGAAGCTTTCTTT. Protein product: CASSPPGGPNTEAFF. The rearrangement joins TRBV7-6 to TRBJ1-1, with D uncertain. The length of the CDR3 is 15 residues. Germline V gives CDR1 SGHVS, CDR2 FNYEAQ. V dropped 5 bases and J dropped 1 base, with 14 bases sitting between them.